The sequence of this TCR beta chain was determined in a study of blood T cells in healthy people across ages. Looking at the study overall: Per two T cells, template switching captured roughly one barcoded beta molecule. Study results and caveats: Any conclusive comparison of naive versus antigen-experienced cells was prevented by using unsorted PBMCs.

This clonotype was seen a handful of times. Its cognate antigen is unknown. Trimming took off 5 bases at V and 2 bases at J, with 12 bases between the two ends. CDR3 length equals 14 residues. The germline gives CDR1 MNHEY, CDR2 SVGAGI. Every sample gave at least 5.5 micrograms of total RNA when it was extracted. A second PCR, run for roughly 7 to 11 cycles, used a sample-barcoded 5' primer plus a J-beta primer mix. TCRdb re-called the 5' RACE reads through MiXCR, storing one row per CDR3 protein. The table has more than 1.4 million distinct CDR3 sequences, roughly 40% seen once. The sample consisted of blood. The origin of this receptor is a young woman in good health. The gene calls are TRBV6-5 and TRBJ1-1; no definite D call. CDR3 nucleotide sequence: TGTGCCAGCAGTAAGCCGGGCAAAAACACTGAAGCTTTCTTT. As protein: CASSKPGKNTEAFF.